This TCR beta chain was found in a study of blood T cell repertoires in COVID-19. Background on the study: The United States, Italy and Spain provided the acute and convalescent COVID-19 samples. Sources were T cells, B-cell-depleted T cells, or PBMCs; the material itself was cDNA or gDNA.

After removal of 3 bases from V and 6 bases from J, the junction contained 9 bases not matched to a gene. Germline CDR1 reads DFQATT; CDR2 reads SNEGSKA (reference sequence). The CDR3 totals 14 residues. Here immunoSEQ multiplex PCR was the method, and the copy in TCRdb shows in-frame clones only, minus some. The data show some 150,000 clones, approximately 80% seen once. This receptor was obtained from a human donor in a cohort sampled during active COVID-19. The chain recombines TRBV20-1 with TRBJ1-1; 8 bases line up with TRBD1. Sequencing was carried out using peripheral blood. The CDR3 sequence is CSASFRTGGSEAFF. As DNA, the CDR3 is TGCAGTGCTAGTTTCAGAACAGGGGGTTCTGAAGCTTTCTTT.